A selection of T cell receptor beta chains follows, all from one sample in a study of memory CD4+ T cells and cytomegalovirus serostatus. Only in-frame clones appear in the TCRdb table, and some are missing; sequencing was by immunoSEQ multiplex PCR. The top ten clones hold roughly 0.8% of a sample with about 82,000 clones, about 85% of them seen once. What was sequenced was memory CD4+ T cells from blood. The receptors here all came from an adult in good health and CMV-seronegative. Both conserved end residues are part of each CDR3. A D gene is named only where the DNA matches it firmly. The size entry is marked missing in some rows and otherwise reads once, few, many or a size class.

V gene,clone size,J gene,D gene,CDR3 protein,CDR3 DNA
TRBV6-5,few,TRBJ2-3,TRBD2,CASSFVTGGDGDTQYF,TGTGCCAGCAGTTTCGTGACGGGGGGGGATGGAGATACGCAGTATTTT
TRBV19,-,TRBJ2-7,-,CASSIPGTPSYEQYF,TGTGCCAGTAGTATTCCCGGGACACCATCCTACGAGCAGTACTTC
TRBV4-3,-,TRBJ1-2,TRBD1,CASSQSTGTGVSGYTF,TGCGCCAGCAGCCAATCAACCGGGACAGGGGTTTCTGGCTACACCTTC
TRBV7-2,-,TRBJ2-7,-,CASSPTGPYEQYF,TGTGCCAGCAGCCCAACAGGGCCCTACGAGCAGTACTTC
TRBV11-3,-,TRBJ1-1,-,CASSLSPMKSLITANTEAFF,TGTGCCAGCAGCTTGTCCCCTATGAAGTCGCTAATTACGGCGAACACTGAAGCTTTCTTT
TRBV19,once,TRBJ2-1,-,CASSIEQGPYNEQFF,TGTGCCAGTAGTATCGAACAGGGACCCTACAATGAGCAGTTCTTC
TRBV5-1,-,TRBJ1-2,-,CASSFSGEDYGYTF,TGCGCCAGCAGCTTCTCGGGGGAGGACTATGGCTACACCTTC
TRBV5-6,-,TRBJ2-1,TRBD2,CASSLVGLAGIYNEQFF,TGTGCCAGCAGCTTGGTTGGTCTAGCGGGGATTTACAATGAGCAGTTCTTC
TRBV5-3,-,TRBJ1-4,TRBD1,CARSFPGQAFTNEKLFF,TGTGCCAGAAGTTTTCCGGGACAGGCTTTTACTAATGAAAAACTGTTTTTT
TRBV5-6,-,TRBJ1-4,-,CASSARQGKTNEKLFF,TGTGCCAGCAGCGCACGCCAGGGGAAAACGAATGAAAAACTGTTTTTT
TRBV2,-,TRBJ2-5,-,CASRGGPERETQYF,TGTGCCAGCAGGGGGGGGCCAGAGAGAGAGACCCAGTACTTC
TRBV7-7,once,TRBJ2-3,-,CASSPLNGGDTQYF,TGTGCTAGCAGCCCCCTCAACGGGGGAGATACGCAGTATTTT
TRBV11-1,-,TRBJ2-3,TRBD2,CASSPRSGGAGDTQYF,TGTGCCAGCAGCCCCCGGAGCGGGGGGGCTGGAGATACGCAGTATTTT
TRBV30,-,TRBJ1-5,-,CAWSSRGLFNQPQHF,TGTGCCTGGAGCTCCCGGGGCCTATTCAATCAGCCCCAGCATTTT
TRBV6-6,-,TRBJ1-1,-,CASSYSTTEAFF,TGTGCCAGCAGTTATTCGACGACTGAAGCTTTCTTT
TRBV5-1,once,TRBJ2-3,-,CASSLAVLDTQYF,TGCGCCAGCAGCTTGGCTGTTTTGGATACGCAGTATTTT
TRBV5-5,-,TRBJ2-5,-,CASSPGTTGVETQYF,TGTGCCAGCAGCCCGGGAACCACCGGTGTTGAGACCCAGTACTTC
TRBV5-6,-,TRBJ1-3,-,CASSLGLNSGNTIYF,TGTGCCAGCAGCTTGGGGTTGAACTCTGGAAACACCATATATTTT
TRBV5-1,-,TRBJ1-5,-,CASSLGQGSGDQPQHF,TGCGCCAGCAGCTTGGGGCAGGGGTCTGGGGATCAGCCCCAGCATTTT
TRBV2,few,TRBJ1-2,-,CASSAGVGYGYTF,TGTGCCAGCAGCGCAGGGGTGGGCTATGGCTACACCTTC
TRBV15,-,TRBJ2-3,TRBD2,CATSRDFGGGDRSTDTQYF,TGTGCCACCAGCAGAGATTTTGGCGGGGGAGACCGTAGCACAGATACGCAGTATTTT
TRBV7-8,-,TRBJ2-7,TRBD2,CASTQRGRVSYEQYF,TGTGCCAGCACCCAGCGGGGCAGGGTATCCTACGAGCAGTACTTC
TRBV29-1,-,TRBJ2-5,TRBD1,CSVESGAGGETQYF,TGCAGCGTTGAAAGTGGGGCAGGGGGCGAGACCCAGTACTTC
TRBV28,-,TRBJ1-1,-,CASSLLWLGGITEAFF,TGTGCCAGCAGTTTGTTGTGGCTGGGGGGCATCACTGAAGCTTTCTTT
TRBV6-6,-,TRBJ2-7,TRBD1,CASSSPGQTYEQYF,TGTGCCAGCTCTTCTCCGGGACAGACCTACGAGCAGTACTTC
TRBV6-1,-,TRBJ2-3,TRBD1,CASSRDRIADTQYF,TGTGCCAGCAGCCGGGACAGGATCGCAGATACGCAGTATTTT
TRBV2,-,TRBJ2-7,TRBD1,CASSTDRPAEQYF,TGTGCCAGCAGTACGGACAGGCCGGCGGAGCAGTACTTC
TRBV5-5,-,TRBJ1-2,TRBD1,CASSLGTGNQYGYTF,TGTGCCAGCAGCTTGGGGACAGGGAACCAGTATGGCTACACCTTC
TRBV20-1,-,TRBJ1-1,-,CSAPYREGAFF,TGCAGTGCCCCCTACCGGGAAGGTGCTTTCTTT
TRBV6-6,few,TRBJ2-7,TRBD1,CASSTNPGQGIREQYF,TGTGCCAGCAGTACAAACCCGGGACAGGGGATTCGGGAGCAGTACTTC
TRBV5-1,-,TRBJ1-4,-,CASSLAGISGEKLFF,TGCGCCAGCAGCTTGGCGGGGATTTCGGGCGAAAAACTGTTTTTT
TRBV5-1,-,TRBJ1-1,-,CASSLEAGRSAFF,TGCGCCAGCAGCTTGGAGGCAGGCAGGTCGGCTTTCTTT
TRBV5-1,once,TRBJ2-6,-,CASSLGTAVGANVLTF,TGCGCCAGCAGCTTGGGAACAGCTGTTGGGGCCAACGTCCTGACTTTC
TRBV7-8,-,TRBJ2-4,TRBD2,CASSLGQRLRGGAGVKNIQYF,TGTGCCAGCAGCCTTGGACAGCGACTACGCGGGGGGGCCGGAGTCAAAAACATTCAGTACTTC
TRBV5-1,-,TRBJ2-1,-,CASSLSGESANEQFF,TGCGCCAGCAGCTTGTCCGGGGAGTCGGCCAATGAGCAGTTCTTC
TRBV10-3,once,TRBJ2-5,-,CAISESGGAETQYF,TGTGCCATCAGTGAGTCAGGAGGGGCGGAGACCCAGTACTTC
TRBV6-6,-,TRBJ1-5,TRBD1,CASTAGTATNQPQHF,TGTGCCAGCACCGCCGGGACAGCAACAAATCAGCCCCAGCATTTT
TRBV7-9,-,TRBJ2-3,TRBD2,CASSPLWGGTSTDTQYF,TGTGCCAGCAGCCCTCTTTGGGGGGGGACTAGCACAGATACGCAGTATTTT
TRBV30,few,TRBJ1-2,-,CAWSVRGSYGYTF,TGTGCCTGGAGTGTACGAGGTAGCTATGGCTACACCTTC
TRBV9,once,TRBJ2-3,-,CASSAAGHTQYF,TGTGCCAGCAGCGCGGCGGGGCATACGCAGTATTTT
TRBV7-7,once,TRBJ2-2,TRBD2,CASSPGREDTGELFF,TGTGCTAGCAGCCCCGGGAGGGAAGACACCGGGGAGCTGTTTTTT
TRBV18,few,TRBJ1-5,-,CASSPGGGQPQHF,TGTGCCAGCTCACCAGGGGGAGGTCAGCCCCAGCATTTT
TRBV30,-,TRBJ1-2,-,CAWSTKGPGFYGYTF,TGTGCCTGGAGTACCAAGGGACCAGGGTTCTATGGCTACACCTTC
TRBV5-1,-,TRBJ2-5,-,CASSFQGLSQETQYF,TGCGCCAGCAGCTTCCAGGGGCTCTCCCAAGAGACCCAGTACTTC
TRBV28,-,TRBJ2-1,TRBD2,CASSFWRGGTSSYNEQFF,TGTGCCAGCAGTTTTTGGCGGGGGGGAACCAGCTCCTACAATGAGCAGTTCTTC
TRBV19,few,TRBJ1-1,-,CASSLDSLNTEAFF,TGTGCCAGTAGTCTGGACAGCTTGAACACTGAAGCTTTCTTT
TRBV7-2,-,TRBJ2-3,-,CASSPGRGDTQYF,TGTGCCAGCAGCCCGGGACGGGGCGATACGCAGTATTTT
TRBV5-1,once,TRBJ2-5,-,CASSLFPNLAGTQYF,TGCGCCAGCAGCTTGTTCCCGAACTTAGCAGGGACCCAGTACTTC
TRBV7-9,-,TRBJ2-3,TRBD2,CAAGERTGTDTQYF,TGTGCCGCGGGGGAGCGAACAGGCACAGATACGCAGTATTTT
TRBV25-1,-,TRBJ1-4,-,CASSEGTTNEKLFF,TGTGCCAGCAGTGAGGGAACAACTAATGAAAAACTGTTTTTT
TRBV28,-,TRBJ1-4,-,CASRQREVPLVLFF,TGTGCCAGCAGGCAAAGGGAGGTCCCCTTAGTACTGTTTTTT
TRBV7-3,-,TRBJ2-2,TRBD1,CASSSRTGATVGELFF,TGTGCCAGCAGCTCTCGGACAGGGGCCACAGTCGGGGAGCTGTTTTTT
TRBV5-1,-,TRBJ1-1,-,CASSSRYDREAFF,TGCGCCAGCAGCTCCCGGTATGACAGGGAAGCTTTCTTT
TRBV5-1,-,TRBJ2-3,-,CASSLEDTQYF,TGCGCCAGCAGCTTGGAAGATACGCAGTATTTT
TRBV11-3,-,TRBJ1-6,-,CASSRASNSPLHF,TGTGCCAGCAGCCGAGCTAGTAATTCACCCCTCCACTTT
TRBV27,-,TRBJ1-4,TRBD1,CASSGGTVGWEKLFF,TGTGCCAGCAGCGGGGGGACAGTTGGATGGGAAAAACTGTTTTTT
TRBV19,-,TRBJ2-2,-,CASHHPASAESTGELFF,TGTGCCAGTCACCACCCCGCTAGCGCAGAGAGCACCGGGGAGCTGTTTTTT
TRBV19,-,TRBJ2-5,-,CASSVQVQETQYF,TGTGCCAGTAGTGTTCAGGTACAAGAGACCCAGTACTTC
TRBV10-3,-,TRBJ2-7,-,CAISVDRPTVQYF,TGTGCCATCAGTGTAGACAGGCCTACGGTGCAGTACTTC
TRBV27,-,TRBJ1-6,-,CASSLSQGSYSPLHF,TGTGCCAGCAGTTTATCGCAGGGAAGTTATTCACCCCTCCACTTT